One and the same sample provided the 32 T cell receptor beta chains below, sequenced in a study of preoperative IRX-2 immunotherapy in early breast cancer. The protocol was immunoSEQ multiplex PCR, while the TCRdb copy is restricted to in-frame clones and leaves out a portion. The sample includes 30,000 to 45,000 clones, approximately 85% seen only once; the top ten take about 1.5%. Described treatment: preoperative locoregional IRX-2 cytokine immunotherapy. The source material was lymph node tissue, sampled after IRX-2 immunotherapy. The receptors were sampled from a human donor with breast cancer.

The chain joins TRBV7-6 to TRBJ2-7; TRBD2 aligns across 10 bases. Germline lookup yields CDR1 SGHVS and CDR2 FNYEAQ. The V and J ends lost 3 bases and 4 bases, in that order; junction bases with no gene match: 9. The CDR3 runs to 16 residues. The CDR3 protein is CASSLGVAGGPYEQYF. In DNA form, the CDR3 reads TGTGCCAGCAGCTTGGGGGTAGCGGGGGGACCATACGAGCAGTACTTC.

V is TRBV19 and J is TRBJ2-1; tentatively, D is TRBD2 (5 bases). CDR1 is LNHDA and CDR2 is SQIVND in the germline V gene (reference sequence). The V and J ends lost 5 bases and 7 bases respectively, with 15 bases between them. This CDR3 contains 14 residues. The CDR3 region has the DNA TGTGCCAGTAGTCCCAACAGTTGGACTAATGAGCAGTTCTTC. The encoded protein is CASSPNSWTNEQFF.

The chain carries TRBV7-1 and TRBJ2-2; D gene unclear. TRBV7-1 is annotated as an ORF whose role is uncertain. V lost 4 bases and J lost 6, with 9 bases in between. CDR3 length: 13 residues. CDR3 nucleotide sequence: TGTGCCAGCAGCTTACATGGGGCCGGGGAGCTGTTTTTT. Residues: CASSLHGAGELFF.

V usage is TRBV6-8 and J usage is TRBJ2-7; 7 nucleotides agree with TRBD1. Germline V gives CDR1 MNHGY, CDR2 SAAAGT. Trimming at V came to 5 bases and at J to 3 bases, leaving 7 bases not matched to a gene. There are 14 residues in the CDR3. The CDR3 sequence: CASSVGQSFYEQYF. The CDR3 DNA sequence: TGTGCCAGCAGTGTGGGACAGAGCTTCTACGAGCAGTACTTC.

The genes are TRBV5-1 and TRBJ1-2, with D tentatively TRBD1 (6 bases). This CDR3 is built from 15 residues. Germline V gene data show CDR1 as SGHRS and CDR2 as YFSETQ. The V end was cut by 2 bases, the J end by 5 bases, with 16 bases between. CDR3 protein: CASSFGNQGRYGYTF. The CDR3 nucleotides are TGCGCCAGCAGCTTCGGAAACCAGGGGCGGTATGGCTACACCTTC. Based on the CDR3 plus reference TRBV5-1 and TRBJ1-2, the full variable domain is KAGVTQTPRYLIKTRGQQVTLSCSPISGHRSVSWYQQTPGQGLQFLFEYFSETQRNKGNFPGRFSGRQFSNSRSEMNVSTLELGDSALYLCASSFGNQGRYGYTFGSGTRLTVV.

The chain employs TRBV6-8 and TRBJ1-1, with a weak D call TRBD1 (6 bases). The length of the CDR3 is 17 residues. V was trimmed by 2 bases and J by 0 bases, leaving 16 bases between them. Germline CDR1 is MNHGY and CDR2 is SAAAGT. CDR3 residues: CASSYTSTGFMNTEAFF. Written as DNA, the CDR3 is TGTGCCAGCAGTTACACCTCAACAGGGTTTATGAACACTGAAGCTTTCTTT.

This chain links TRBV6-8 with TRBJ1-2; D is unclear. Germline assignment: CDR1 MNHGY and CDR2 SAAAGT. V lost 2 bases, J lost 0 bases, and 7 bases lay in between. This CDR3 has 14 amino acids. CDR3 region: CASSYGSSNYGYTF. DNA for the CDR3: TGTGCCAGCAGTTACGGCAGCTCTAACTATGGCTACACCTTC.

The chain employs TRBV19 and TRBJ1-1, with D tentatively TRBD1 (5 bases). Germline CDR1 reads LNHDA; CDR2 reads SQIVND (reference sequence). V lost 10 bases and J lost 5, with 29 bases in between. This CDR3 has 17 residues. CDR3 DNA sequence: TGTGCCACTAACGCCTTAGGGCAGGGACGGGGAGGGACTGAAGCTTTCTTT. Translation gives CATNALGQGRGGTEAFF. Full variable domain (rest looked up from reference TRBV19 and TRBJ1-1): DGGITQSPKYLFRKEGQNVTLSCEQNLNHDAMYWYRQDPGQGLRLIYYSQIVNDFQKGDIAEGYSVSREKKESFPLTVTSAQKNPTAFYLCATNALGQGRGGTEAFFGQGTRLTVV.

CDR3 DNA sequence: TGTGCCAGTAGTGAGGGTGGCCAAGGCTATGGCTACACCTTC. Residues: CASSEGGQGYGYTF. The chain is built from TRBV19 and TRBJ1-2, with D unresolved. Looked up from germline, CDR1 is LNHDA and CDR2 is SQIVND (reference sequence). V shed 5 bases and J shed 4 bases, with 14 bases lying between them. The CDR3 runs 14 residues. Full variable domain (outside the CDR3, taken from reference TRBV19 and TRBJ1-2): DGGITQSPKYLFRKEGQNVTLSCEQNLNHDAMYWYRQDPGQGLRLIYYSQIVNDFQKGDIAEGYSVSREKKESFPLTVTSAQKNPTAFYLCASSEGGQGYGYTFGSGTRLTVV.

The chain couples TRBV11-3 to TRBJ2-7; tentatively, D is TRBD1 or TRBD2 (5 bases each). The germline CDR1 and CDR2 sequences are SGHNT and YENEEA. This CDR3 region has 14 residues. Trimming stripped 5 bases from V and 3 bases from J, with 14 bases between. The CDR3 protein is CASSPPGPIYEQYF. The CDR3 bases are TGTGCCAGCAGCCCCCCGGGACCGATCTACGAGCAGTACTTC.

In this sample, this clone turned up a few times. An ambiguous or unread base is present, and the residue it codes for is denoted X. The gene calls are TRBV6-8 and TRBJ2-3, with 9 bases identical to TRBD1. The ends lost 2 bases at V and 7 bases at J; junction bases unmatched: 10. The germline V gene encodes CDR1 MNHGY and CDR2 SAAAGT. This CDR3 spans 16 amino acids. The CDR3 sequence: CASSYTTGGWGXTQYF. The CDR3 DNA follows: TGTGCCAGCAGTTACACTACAGGGGGCTGGGGARATACGCAGTATTTT.

This chain links TRBV6-8 with TRBJ2-7; D possibly corresponds to TRBD1 (5 bases). Germline loops: CDR1 MNHGY, CDR2 SAAAGT. The CDR3 has 17 residues. The germline V and J ends were trimmed by 5 bases and 0 bases, with 20 bases remaining between them. CDR3 residues: CASSPIKTALISYEQYF. In DNA form, the CDR3 reads TGTGCCAGCAGTCCGATTAAGACAGCCCTCATCTCCTACGAGCAGTACTTC.

This chain uses TRBV11-3 with TRBJ2-2; no reliable D call. The CDR3 length is 16 residues. Germline values: CDR1 SGHNT, CDR2 YENEEA. V gave up 5 bases and J gave up 3 bases, with 16 bases separating them. For the CDR3, the DNA is TGTGCCAGCAGCCCCCGGAGTTTCCTTTACACCGGGGAGCTGTTTTTT. Protein sequence: CASSPRSFLYTGELFF.

This chain links TRBV10-2 with TRBJ2-1; 8 bases map to TRBD1. Germline CDR1 reads WSHSY; CDR2 reads SAAADI. Losses at the gene ends were 1 base for V and 4 bases for J; bases not matched to a gene: 3. This CDR3 region has 15 residues. The CDR3 nucleotides read TGCGCCAGCAGTGAGTACAGACAGGGGTACAATGAGCAGTTCTTC. Its translation: CASSEYRQGYNEQFF.

This clone was counted a single time. The chain employs TRBV11-3 and TRBJ2-1, with 14 bases fitting TRBD2. The CDR3 is 15 residues long. V lost 5 bases, J lost 8 bases, and 5 bases stayed unmatched. CDR1 is SGHNT, CDR2 YENEEA, per germline. CDR3 sequence (DNA): TGTGCCAGCAGCCCGGGACTAGCGGGGGTCCATGAGCAGTTCTTC. Translated: CASSPGLAGVHEQFF.

This chain uses TRBV6-8 with TRBJ1-5, with 9 bases aligning to TRBD1. The trim removed 5 bases at V and 1 base at J, leaving 3 bases unmatched. The germline gives CDR1 MNHGY, CDR2 SAAAGT. CDR3 size: 15 residues. The CDR3 loop is CASSGQGLSNQPQHF. CDR3 nucleotides: TGTGCCAGCAGTGGACAGGGGTTGAGCAATCAGCCCCAGCATTTT.

This chain links TRBV10-1 with TRBJ2-3; D is undetermined. Germline values: CDR1 WNHNN, CDR2 SYGVQD (reference sequence). The CDR3 has 15 residues. V shed 2 bases and J shed 4 bases, with 13 bases lying between them. The CDR3 sequence is CASSESAPPADTQYF. CDR3 nucleotides: TGCGCCAGCAGTGAGAGCGCTCCCCCTGCAGATACGCAGTATTTT.

The V gene is TRBV14, the J gene TRBJ1-5; tentative D call: TRBD1 (5 bases). Trimming took off 3 bases at V and 4 bases at J, with 10 bases between the two ends. Germline values: CDR1 SGHDN, CDR2 FVKESK. This CDR3 has 14 residues. CDR3 in DNA: TGTGCCAGCAGCCACGGGGGGTATAATCAGCCCCAGCATTTT. This translates into CASSHGGYNQPQHF.

The J gene is TRBJ1-1, the V gene TRBV18; unclear D gene. The V end lost 0 bases, the J end lost 5 bases, and 10 bases lay between the germline ends. The CDR3 is made up of 14 amino acids. Germline assignment: CDR1 KGHSH and CDR2 LQKENI. The CDR3 protein is CASSPPSLGTEAFF. The CDR3, as DNA: TGTGCCAGCTCACCACCTTCCCTTGGAACTGAAGCTTTCTTT. The full variable domain, its missing parts supplied by reference TRBV18 and TRBJ1-1, is NAGVMQNPRHLVRRRGQEARLRCSPMKGHSHVYWYRQLPEEGLKFMVYLQKENIIDESGMPKERFSAEFPKEGPSILRIQQVVRGDSAAYFCASSPPSLGTEAFFGQGTRLTVV.

With respect to this clone: Compared with germline, one end of the junction differs, possibly owing to a read error. V is TRBV6-8 and J is TRBJ2-7; the D gene is possibly TRBD1 (6 bases). Germline V gene lookup returns CDR1 MNHGY and CDR2 SAAAGT. The CDR3 is 15 residues long. The CDR3, as DNA: TGTGCCATCAGTAACCGGGACACTAACTCCTACGAGCAGTACTTC. The encoded protein is CAISNRDTNSYEQYF.

The J gene is TRBJ1-5, the V gene TRBV1. TRBV1 is given as a pseudogene. This CDR3 has 15 amino acids. In nucleotides, the CDR3 is TGCGCCAGCAGCCCAGACCACTATAGCAATCAGCCCCAGCATTTT. It is translated as CASSPDHYSNQPQHF.

The rearrangement uses TRBV1 and TRBJ1-2; TRBD1, as called in the table, went unchecked against the DNA. TRBV1 corresponds to a pseudogene. The CDR3 has 13 residues. The CDR3 spells CASSQGYSYGYTF. The CDR3 DNA sequence: TGCGCCAGCAGCCAAGGTTACAGCTATGGCTACACCTTC.

This chain uses TRBV7-6 with TRBJ2-1; 7 bases match TRBD2. The CDR3 loop spans 16 amino acids. Per germline, CDR1 SGHVS and CDR2 FNYEAQ. V shed 5 bases, J shed 0 bases, and the junction held 7 bases outside the gene matches. The CDR3 nucleotides read TGTGCCAGCAGCAAGACGCTAGCGGCCTCCTACAATGAGCAGTTCTTC. Protein: CASSKTLAASYNEQFF. Full variable domain (remainder filled in from reference TRBV7-6 and TRBJ2-1): GAGVSQSPRYKVTKRGQDVALRCDPISGHVSLYWYRQALGQGPEFLTYFNYEAQQDKSGLPNDRFSAERPEGSISTLTIQRTEQRDSAMYRCASSKTLAASYNEQFFGPGTRLTVL.

The genes are TRBV6-8 and TRBJ1-4, with a weak D call TRBD1 (5 bases). The CDR3 runs 14 residues. Per germline, CDR1 MNHGY and CDR2 SAAAGT. Trimming removed 5 bases at V and 4 bases at J, with 11 bases between. The CDR3 loop reads CASSLGDFNEKLFF. The CDR3 DNA is TGTGCCAGCAGTCTGGGGGACTTTAATGAAAAACTGTTTTTT.

This clone was counted a single time. This chain connects TRBV6-7 to TRBJ2-7; TRBD2 aligns across 12 bases. TRBV6-7 is known as an ORF, though its function is uncertain. Trimming removed 5 bases from V and 7 bases from J; junction bases left unmatched: 18. The CDR3 sequence is 18 residues long. CDR3 sequence: CASSKLAGGTGRLVEQYF. In nucleotides, the CDR3 is TGTGCCAGCAGTAAACTAGCGGGGGGAACTGGCCGCCTAGTAGAGCAGTACTTC.

The chain joins TRBV11-3 to TRBJ2-7, with D unclear. This CDR3 region has 14 residues. The germline CDR1 and CDR2 sequences are SGHNT and YENEEA. The V end was cut by 5 bases, the J end by 1 base, with 12 bases between. For the CDR3, the DNA is TGTGCCAGCAGCCAATTTGCAGGTTCCTACGAGCAGTACTTC. Residues: CASSQFAGSYEQYF.

The chain employs TRBV5-1 and TRBJ1-1, with D possibly TRBD1 on 6 matching bases. This CDR3 contains 14 residues. Germline-derived CDR1 and CDR2 are SGHRS and YFSETQ. Between the trimmed V and J ends, which lost 4 bases and 2 bases, there was a span of 12 bases. The CDR3 sequence: CASSIPGENTEAFF. CDR3 DNA: TGCGCCAGCAGCATCCCAGGGGAAAACACTGAAGCTTTCTTT.

The chain has TRBV7-2 and TRBJ1-2, with 8 positions matching TRBD1. The CDR3 consists of 13 residues. Germline assignment: CDR1 SGHTA and CDR2 FQGNSA. With 2 bases clipped from V and 8 bases from J, the junction kept 4 bases outside the gene matches. DNA of the CDR3: TGTGCCAGCAGCTTACAGGGGGCGTACGGCTACACCTTC. This sequence encodes CASSLQGAYGYTF.

The genes are TRBV5-1 and TRBJ1-6; the match to TRBD1 covers 8 bases. This CDR3 is built from 14 residues. Germline CDR1 is SGHRS and CDR2 is YFSETQ. V was pared by 3 bases and J by 8 bases, with 4 bases of the junction left unmatched. CDR3 in DNA: TGCGCCAGCAGCTCGCCGGACAGGGATTCACCCCTCCACTTT. Its translation: CASSSPDRDSPLHF.

This CDR3 reads CASSLSPFTGVGGYGYTF. The CDR3 nucleotides read TGCGCCAGCAGCTTGTCCCCCTTTACAGGGGTGGGGGGCTATGGCTACACCTTC. The V gene is TRBV5-1, the J gene TRBJ1-2, with TRBD1 matching 7 bases. CDR1 SGHRS and CDR2 YFSETQ come from the germline V gene. This CDR3 region has 18 residues. Trimming cost V 1 base and J 4 bases; bases outside gene matches: 16.

This clone showed up just once. This chain links TRBV28 with TRBJ1-3; no firm D call. Deletions cut 6 bases from V and 6 bases from J, with 12 bases between. Germline V gives CDR1 MDHEN, CDR2 SYDVKM. The CDR3 has 13 amino acids. CDR3 bases: TGTGCCAGCAGGAGAGGCAGGATAAACACCATATATTTT. This codes for CASRRGRINTIYF.

The chain joins TRBV30 to TRBJ1-1; TRBD1 is a possible D gene (5 bases). This CDR3 comprises 13 residues. Trimming left V 3 bases short and J 11 bases short, with 19 bases between. Looked up from germline, CDR1 is GTSNPN and CDR2 is SVGIG (reference sequence). Written as DNA, the CDR3 is TGTGCCTGGAGCCCGGGGGGGAGGGAGCTGGCTTTCTTT. Its protein is CAWSPGGRELAFF. Full variable domain (remainder filled in from reference TRBV30 and TRBJ1-1): SQTIHQWPATLVQPVGSPLSLECTVEGTSNPNLYWYRQAAGRGLQLLFYSVGIGQISSEVPQNLSASRPQDRQFILSSKKLLLSDSGFYLCAWSPGGRELAFFGQGTRLTVV.